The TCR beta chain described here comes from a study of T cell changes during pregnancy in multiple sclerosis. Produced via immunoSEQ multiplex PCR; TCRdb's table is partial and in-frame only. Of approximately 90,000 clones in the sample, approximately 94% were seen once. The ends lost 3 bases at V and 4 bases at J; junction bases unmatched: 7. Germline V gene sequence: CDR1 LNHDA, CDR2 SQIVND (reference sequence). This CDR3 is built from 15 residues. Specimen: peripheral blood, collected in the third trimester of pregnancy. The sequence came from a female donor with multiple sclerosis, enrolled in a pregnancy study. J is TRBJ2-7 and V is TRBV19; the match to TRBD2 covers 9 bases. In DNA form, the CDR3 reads TGTGCCAGTAGTATGGCGGGAGGGGGACAATACGAGCAGTACTTC. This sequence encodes CASSMAGGGQYEQYF.